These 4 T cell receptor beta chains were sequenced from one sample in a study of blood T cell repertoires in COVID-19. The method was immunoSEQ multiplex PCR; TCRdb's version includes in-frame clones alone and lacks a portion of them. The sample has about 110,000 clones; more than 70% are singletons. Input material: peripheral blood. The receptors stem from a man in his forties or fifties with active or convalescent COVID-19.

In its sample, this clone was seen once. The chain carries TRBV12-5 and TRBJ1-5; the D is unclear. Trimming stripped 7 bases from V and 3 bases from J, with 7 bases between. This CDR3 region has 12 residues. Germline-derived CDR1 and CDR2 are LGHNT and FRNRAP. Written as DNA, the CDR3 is TGTGCTAGTGCCAGTGACAATCAGCCCCAGCATTTT. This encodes CASASDNQPQHF.

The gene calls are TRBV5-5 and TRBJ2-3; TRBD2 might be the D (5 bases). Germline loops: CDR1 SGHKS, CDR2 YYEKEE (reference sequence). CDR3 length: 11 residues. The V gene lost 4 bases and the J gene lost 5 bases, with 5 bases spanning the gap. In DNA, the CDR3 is TGTGCCAGCAGCGAGGGAGATACGCAGTATTTT. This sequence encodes CASSEGDTQYF.

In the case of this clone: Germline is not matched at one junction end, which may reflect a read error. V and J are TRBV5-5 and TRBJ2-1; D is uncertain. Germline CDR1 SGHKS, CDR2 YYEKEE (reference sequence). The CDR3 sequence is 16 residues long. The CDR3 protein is CASSLEALSGYNERFF. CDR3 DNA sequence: TGTGCCAGCAGCTTGGAGGCTCTCTCGGGTTACAATGAGCGGTTCTTC. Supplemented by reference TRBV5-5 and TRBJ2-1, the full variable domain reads DAGVTQSPTHLIKTRGQQVTLRCSPISGHKSVSWYQQVLGQGPQFIFQYYEKEERGRGNFPDRFSARQFPNYSSELNVNALLLGDSALYLCASSLEALSGYNERFFGPGTRLTVL.

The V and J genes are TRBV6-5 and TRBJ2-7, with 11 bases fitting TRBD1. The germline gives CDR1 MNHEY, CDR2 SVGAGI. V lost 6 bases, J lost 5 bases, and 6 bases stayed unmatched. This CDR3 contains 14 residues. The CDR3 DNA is TGTGCCAGCAGCTGGGGACAGGGGGGGAACGAGCAGTACTTC. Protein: CASSWGQGGNEQYF.